Below are 8 T cell receptor beta chains sequenced from a single sample in a study of cytomegalovirus exposure and HLA in healthy donors. The PCR contained 60 Vbeta and 13 Jbeta primers. Clones were sequenced by immunoSEQ multiplex PCR, and TCRdb holds only the in-frame ones, with some missing. The sample lists some 160,000 clones, around 83% seen once, with around 9.1% in the top ten. Material for sequencing was PBMCs. The receptors stem from a male donor in good health and CMV-seropositive.

This sequence joins TRBV10-1 and TRBJ1-5; D is ambiguous. Trimming cost V 4 bases and J 3 bases, with 4 bases left between them. The CDR3 is made up of 12 amino acids. Germline values: CDR1 WNHNN, CDR2 SYGVQD (reference sequence). The CDR3 DNA follows: TGCGCCAGCAGTGTCAACAATCAGCCCCAGCATTTT. Its translation: CASSVNNQPQHF.

The chain employs TRBV9 and TRBJ2-5, with 7 bases aligning to TRBD2. J gave up 2 bases and V 1 base, and 5 bases lay outside the gene matches. CDR1 SGDLS and CDR2 YYNGEE come from the germline V gene. CDR3 length: 15 residues. The CDR3 loop reads CASSVKVGGQETQYF. CDR3 bases: TGTGCCAGCAGCGTAAAAGTGGGGGGGCAAGAGACCCAGTACTTC. The variable domain in full, with the rest retrieved from reference TRBV9 and TRBJ2-5, is DSGVTQTPKHLITATGQRVTLRCSPRSGDLSVYWYQQSLDQGLQFLIQYYNGEERAKGNILERFSAQQFPDLHSELNLSSLELGDSALYFCASSVKVGGQETQYFGPGTRLLVL.

J is TRBJ1-1 and V is TRBV28; possible D gene TRBD1, 5 bases. The length of the CDR3 is 14 residues. In germline, CDR1 is MDHEN, CDR2 SYDVKM. Between the trimmed V and J ends, which lost 3 bases and 1 base, there was a span of 9 bases. CDR3 protein: CASSFFGGNTEAFF. The CDR3 nucleotides are TGTGCCAGCAGTTTTTTCGGGGGGAACACTGAAGCTTTCTTT.

The CDR3 coding sequence is TGTGCCAGCAGTGCAAGGCGGGGCGAGACCCAGTACTTC. This sequence encodes CASSARRGETQYF. The J gene is TRBJ2-5, the V gene TRBV2; D might be TRBD2 (6 bases). The CDR3 sequence is 13 residues long. CDR1 and CDR2 from the germline V gene are SNHLY and FYNNEI. The V gene lost 4 bases and the J gene lost 5 bases, with 11 bases spanning the gap.

The gene calls are TRBV19 and TRBJ2-7; TRBD1 aligns across 7 bases. CDR1 and CDR2 (germline): LNHDA, SQIVND (reference sequence). V was clipped by 6 bases and J by 3 bases; unmatched bases: 8. The CDR3 length is 14 residues. The CDR3 coding sequence is TGTGCCAGTAGCCTTCCGGGACAGAACTACGAGCAGTACTTC. The encoded protein is CASSLPGQNYEQYF.

As regards this clone: At one of its ends the junction is not consistent with the germline gene, which may arise from a read error. The sample carries other DNA sequences with the same CDR3. The V gene is TRBV7-2, the J gene TRBJ1-2; 8 bases align to TRBD1. CDR3 length: 14 residues. Germline V gene data show CDR1 as SGHTA and CDR2 as FQGNSA. CDR3 amino acids: CASSPPDRVYGYTF. In nucleotides, the CDR3 is TGTGCCAGCAGCCCCCCGGACAGGGTCTATGGCTACACCTTT.

The rearrangement uses TRBV7-9 and TRBJ2-7; tentatively, D is TRBD2 (6 bases). Germline lookup yields CDR1 SEHNR and CDR2 FQNEAQ (reference sequence). CDR3 length: 12 amino acids. Trimming shortened V by 5 bases and J by 1 base, and 6 bases separated the two germline ends. CDR3 amino acids: CASSGGSYEQYF. The CDR3, as DNA: TGTGCCAGCAGCGGAGGGTCCTACGAGCAGTACTTC.

The chain links TRBV6-1 to TRBJ2-7; 7 bases are shared with TRBD1. V trimming: 2 bases; J trimming: 6 bases; junction bases outside the gene matches: 10. This CDR3 has 15 residues. CDR1 and CDR2 (germline): MNHNS, SASEGT. CDR3 in amino acids: CASSEIRTGSSEQYF. The DNA of the CDR3 is TGTGCCAGCAGTGAAATAAGGACAGGCTCGAGCGAGCAGTACTTC.